Shown below are 5 T cell receptor beta chains from a single sample sequenced in a study of blood T cells in healthy people across ages. For the second PCR, which ran for about 7 to 11 cycles, a sample-barcoded 5' primer and a J-beta primer mix were used. TCRdb processed the 5' RACE reads anew with MiXCR; each CDR3 protein has one entry. The table has around 1.5 million distinct CDR3 sequences, roughly 64% seen once. Sequenced input: blood. These TCRs come from a man younger than 35 in good health.

This clonotype came up a few times. The V and J genes are TRBV29-1 and TRBJ2-1; D possibly corresponds to TRBD1 (7 bases). Germline CDR1 SQVTM, CDR2 ANQGSEA. Trimming pared 8 bases from V and 4 bases from J, leaving 27 bases between. This CDR3 comprises 17 residues. The CDR3, as DNA: TGCAGCTACGCGGGACAGAGACCGGGACAGCCTTACAATGAGCAGTTCTTC. Protein: CSYAGQRPGQPYNEQFF.

In this sample, this clonotype turned up many times. The chain combines TRBV2 with TRBJ2-7; maybe TRBD1 (6 bases). Trimming took off 4 bases at V and 3 bases at J, with 13 bases between the two ends. The V gene's germline CDR1 is SNHLY and CDR2 FYNNEI. This CDR3 contains 14 residues. As DNA, the CDR3 is TGTGCCAGCAGTGTAGGTGGGGGCCGCTACGAGCAGTACTTC. Protein sequence: CASSVGGGRYEQYF. Full variable domain (rest looked up from reference TRBV2 and TRBJ2-7): EPEVTQTPSHQVTQMGQEVILRCVPISNHLYFYWYRQILGQKVEFLVSFYNNEISEKSEIFDDQFSVERPDGSNFTLKIRSTKLEDSAMYFCASSVGGGRYEQYFGPGTRLTVT.

This clonotype was detected only once. The CDR3, as DNA: TGTGCCAGCAGCCCTATCACCGGGACAGATTATGGCTACACCTTC. Amino acids: CASSPITGTDYGYTF. V gene TRBV11-1 combines with J gene TRBJ1-2; TRBD1 matches 7 bases. The V gene end was trimmed by 5 bases and the J gene end by 5 bases; junction bases not matched to a gene: 11. The germline CDR1 and CDR2 sequences are SGHAT and FQDESV (reference sequence). CDR3 length equals 15 residues.

The V and J genes are TRBV29-1 and TRBJ2-3; 12 bases agree with TRBD1. The CDR3 length is 14 residues. Trimming cost V 7 bases and J 4 bases; bases outside gene matches: 6. Per the germline V gene, CDR1 is SQVTM and CDR2 is ANQGSEA. The CDR3: CSAGRDRGPDTQYF. As DNA, the CDR3 is TGCAGCGCCGGGAGGGACAGGGGGCCAGATACGCAGTATTTT.

This sequence joins TRBV9 and TRBJ2-5, with 12 bases lining up with TRBD2. The CDR3 is 18 residues long. Trimming removed 3 bases from V and 2 bases from J; junction bases left unmatched: 11. Per the germline V gene, CDR1 is SGDLS and CDR2 is YYNGEE. CDR3 nucleotide sequence: TGTGCCAGCAGCGCAAACCCGGGACTAGCGGGTCTACAAGAGACCCAGTACTTC. Its translation is CASSANPGLAGLQETQYF.